This T cell receptor (beta chain) was retrieved from a study of regulatory dendritic cells for organ transplantation. Study-level points and caveats: Of resting T cell subsets, memory CD8+ had the most alloreactive clonotypes.

TCRdb's table, derived via immunoSEQ multiplex PCR, lists solely in-frame clones and lacks some. The repertoire holds 30,000 or so clones, with 82% as singletons. As concerns this clone: Its antigen is currently unknown.

The clonotype was recovered from a human donor in good health. Sequenced material: naive CD8+ T cells from blood. Subset meaning: CD45RA+ naive T cells.

Written as DNA, the CDR3 is TGTGCCAGCAGCTTAGAGTCAGGGGTACGCAATGAGCAGTTCTTC. Protein sequence: CASSLESGVRNEQFF. The V gene is TRBV13, the J gene TRBJ2-1; D is perhaps TRBD1 (6 bases). V lost 1 base, J lost 6 bases, and 13 bases lay in between. From germline, CDR1 is PRHDT and CDR2 FYEKMQ (reference sequence). The CDR3 has 15 amino acids.